This TCR beta chain was retrieved from a study of blood T cell repertoires in COVID-19. The overall study: Samples came from the United States, Italy and Spain, spanning acute and convalescent COVID-19.

Assay used: immunoSEQ multiplex PCR; TCRdb lists only in-frame clones, some missing. This sample has around 280,000 clones; around 86% occur once, and the top ten carry approximately 2.2%. Germline CDR1 reads SGHAT; CDR2 reads FQNNGV. The CDR3 contains 16 residues. Trimming at V came to 1 base and at J to 2 bases, leaving 5 bases not matched to a gene. Specimen: peripheral blood. This sequence was found in a woman in her twenties or thirties who had recovered from COVID-19. This chain links TRBV11-2 with TRBJ2-3, with TRBD1 matching 8 bases. CDR3 residues: CASSLGWTGPTDTQYF. The CDR3 DNA sequence: TGTGCCAGCAGCTTAGGCTGGACAGGGCCCACAGATACGCAGTATTTT.